Reported below is one T cell receptor (beta chain). Its antigen is unidentified. The V gene end was trimmed by 0 bases and the J gene end by 4 bases; junction bases not matched to a gene: 6. Germline lookup yields CDR1 SGHRS and CDR2 YFSETQ. The CDR3 runs to 17 residues. Antigen-specific CD4+ T cells were expanded with viral peptide pools in the ViraFEST assay before sequencing. Subsequent to roughly 9 days of culture, CD4+ T cells were isolated. Having tested negative for nucleocapsid antibodies, the vaccine recipients showed no prior SARS-CoV-2 infection. The source of the sample is a study of vaccination effects on CD4 cells after COVID-19. Sequenced by immunoSEQ multiplex PCR; TCRdb stores in-frame clones only, minus some. This repertoire shows tens of thousands of clones, 77% found once; its top ten account for roughly 3.1%.

The receptor comes from a human donor who received a COVID-19 vaccine. This sample comprised CD4+ T cells from PBMCs cultured with HCoV-NL63 spike peptides, obtained before COVID-19 vaccination. The chain links TRBV5-1 to TRBJ2-3; 12 positions agree with TRBD2. DNA for the CDR3: TGCGCCAGCAGCTTGGCCCCTAGCGGGGGGGCTGCAGATACGCAGTATTTT. Translation gives CASSLAPSGGAADTQYF.